This is a list of T cell receptor beta chains from one sample in a study of blood T cell repertoires in COVID-19. The method was immunoSEQ multiplex PCR; TCRdb's version includes in-frame clones alone and lacks a portion of them. The sample has about 230,000 clones, roughly 79% seen once. The specimen sequenced was peripheral blood. The receptors were sampled from a woman aged 80 or over with COVID-19, enrolled during active disease. Each CDR3 is given with its conserved first and last residue. The D gene is left open where the match is weak. The listing skips clone size in some rows; elsewhere it reads once, few, many or a size class.

v_gene	abundance	d_gene	j_gene	CDR3nt	CDR3aa
TRBV6-2/TRBV6-3	.	.	TRBJ2-7	TGTGCCAGCAGCTCCCCCCGGACTCTCTCCTACGAGCAGTACTTC	CASSSPRTLSYEQYF
TRBV7-3	.	.	TRBJ2-5	TGTGCCAGCAGCCCAAGAGGTCTCACACAAGAGACCCAGTACTTC	CASSPRGLTQETQYF
TRBV6-5	.	.	TRBJ1-4	TGTGCCAGCAGTTATGGGGGGAGTAATGAAAAACTGTTTTTT	CASSYGGSNEKLFF
TRBV7-2	.	.	TRBJ1-6	TGTGCCAGCAGCTTAGCTTTCTCGCAGGGAAATATACCCCTCCACTTT	CASSLAFSQGNIPLHF
TRBV2	.	TRBD1	TRBJ1-5	TGTGCCAGCAACGCCGGACAGGTGGGTCAGCCCCAGCATTTT	CASNAGQVGQPQHF
TRBV2	.	.	TRBJ1-2	TGTGCCAGCAGTGAAAGCGGACAGTCTTACTATGGCTACACCTTC	CASSESGQSYYGYTF
TRBV7-2	.	TRBD2	TRBJ2-7	TGTGCCAGCAGCTTCGGACTAGCGGGAACCTACGAGCAGTACTTC	CASSFGLAGTYEQYF
TRBV28	.	.	TRBJ1-1	TGTGCCAGCCCCCCTCGGGGTGCCTCTATCAGGTCTGAAGCTTTCTTT	CASPPRGASIRSEAFF
TRBV6-5	.	TRBD1	TRBJ1-2	TGTGCCAGCAGTAGGACAGGGATGAGCTATGGCTACACCTTC	CASSRTGMSYGYTF
TRBV3-1/TRBV3-2	.	TRBD1	TRBJ2-7	TGTGCCAGCAGCCAAGAGGGACAGGGGGCCTACGAGCAGTACTTC	CASSQEGQGAYEQYF
TRBV5-5	.	TRBD2	TRBJ2-1	TGTGCCAGCAGCTTGAAGGCGGGGGAACACAATGAGCAGTTCTTC	CASSLKAGEHNEQFF
TRBV7-9	.	TRBD2	TRBJ2-1	TGTGCCAGCAGCCCTAGCGGGATTAGGAGGCAGTTCTTC	CASSPSGIRRQFF
TRBV19	.	.	TRBJ2-5	TGTGCCAGTAGTATAGGCACTAGGGCTCCTCGGGAGACCCAGTACTTC	CASSIGTRAPRETQYF
TRBV19	.	.	TRBJ1-2	TGTGCCAGTTCAATTGATCCCTCACTCCAAGGCTACACCTTC	CASSIDPSLQGYTF
TRBV19	.	.	TRBJ1-2	TGTGCCAGTAGTGGGACTGTTTCCTATGGCTACACCTTC	CASSGTVSYGYTF
TRBV27	.	.	TRBJ2-7	TGTGCCAGCAGTTTAAGGGCAGGAGGCTACGAGCAGTACTTC	CASSLRAGGYEQYF
TRBV6-2/TRBV6-3	once	.	TRBJ2-7	TGTGCCAGCAGCACGGGACTGACCTACGAGCAGTACTTC	CASSTGLTYEQYF
TRBV9	.	TRBD2	TRBJ2-1	TGTGCCAGCAGCGTAGAGGGGCTAGCGGGAAGCGGGCAGTTCTTC	CASSVEGLAGSGQFF
TRBV19	.	TRBD2	TRBJ2-1	TGTGCCAGTAGGCAAGCAGGGGGAAGCGGGGGGTCATGGAGCTCCTACAATGAGCAGTTCTTC	CASRQAGGSGGSWSSYNEQFF
TRBV7-9	few	TRBD1	TRBJ1-5	TGTGCCAGCAGCTTAGCCTCAGGGGGCGGACAGCCCCAGCATTTT	CASSLASGGGQPQHF
TRBV2	.	TRBD1	TRBJ1-1	TGTGCCGGGGGACAGGTAACTGAAGCTTTCTTT	CAGGQVTEAFF
TRBV19	few	.	TRBJ1-1	TGTGCCAGTAGTTTGCAGGCGAACACTGAAGCTTTCTTT	CASSLQANTEAFF
TRBV2	.	TRBD1	TRBJ1-4	TGTGCCAGCAGTGGGTTCACAGGGGGGCGGGAAAAACTGTTTTTT	CASSGFTGGREKLFF
TRBV7-8	few	.	TRBJ1-4	TGTGCCAGCAGCGGTTCGACAGGACCATCTAATGAAAAACTGTTTTTT	CASSGSTGPSNEKLFF
TRBV19	.	.	TRBJ2-3	TGTGCCAGTAGTATGAGATTCACAGATACGCAGTATTTT	CASSMRFTDTQYF
TRBV7-9	.	.	TRBJ2-2	TGTGCCAGCAGCCGATGGACTCCGGCGAACACCGGGGAGCTGTTTTTT	CASSRWTPANTGELFF
TRBV4-3	.	.	TRBJ1-2	TGCGCCAGCAGCCAACGACTCCAGGACTACTATGGCTACACCTTC	CASSQRLQDYYGYTF
TRBV2	.	TRBD2	TRBJ2-7	TGTGCCAGCCGGAGACGTCAGAGCGGGACCTCCTACGAGCAGTACTTC	CASRRRQSGTSYEQYF
TRBV4-1	.	.	TRBJ2-1	TGCGCCAGCAGCCAAGATCTTTCCAGCGGAGCTTACAATGAGCAGTTCTTC	CASSQDLSSGAYNEQFF
TRBV7-8	.	.	TRBJ2-7	TGTGCCAGCAGCTTGGGAGCGGAGGAGCAGTACTTC	CASSLGAEEQYF
TRBV7-3	.	.	TRBJ2-2	TGTGCCAGCACCTTAGCGGCTCCCGGGACCGGGGAGCTGTTTTTT	CASTLAAPGTGELFF
TRBV15	.	TRBD1	TRBJ1-5	TGTGCCACCAGCGCCCCGGGACAGACAGGCAATCAGCCCCAGCATTTT	CATSAPGQTGNQPQHF
TRBV7-8	few	.	TRBJ1-1	TGTGCCAGCAGCTTAGCACAGGGTTCGGCTTTCTTT	CASSLAQGSAFF
TRBV19	.	.	TRBJ1-2	TGTGCCAGTAGTATAATACCTCTTGAGGGCGGCTACACCTTC	CASSIIPLEGGYTF
TRBV5-1	once	.	TRBJ1-1	TGCGCCAGCAGCTTAAATACAGTGAACACTGAAGCTTTCTTT	CASSLNTVNTEAFF
TRBV30	.	.	TRBJ1-2	TGTGCCTGGAGTGTACAAGGGGGCTATGGCTACACCTTC	CAWSVQGGYGYTF
TRBV18	.	TRBD1	TRBJ2-1	TGTGCCAGCTCACCACCGGGGACAGGGGCTCTGGGCTCCTACAATGAGCAGTTCTTC	CASSPPGTGALGSYNEQFF
TRBV7-9	.	.	TRBJ2-5	TGTGCCAGCAGCTTAGGAGACCCTTCACTAGGGGAGACCCAGTACTTC	CASSLGDPSLGETQYF
TRBV6-2/TRBV6-3	few	TRBD1	TRBJ1-2	TGTGCCAGCAGTTACGGGACAGGGAATGGCTACACCTTC	CASSYGTGNGYTF
TRBV5-1	.	TRBD2	TRBJ2-1	TGCGCCAGCAGCTTGACGGCGGGCGGGGGGCCGGGGGATGAGCAGTTCTTC	CASSLTAGGGPGDEQFF
TRBV2	.	.	TRBJ2-1	TGTGCCAGCAGTGAAAGAGGTGAGCAGTTCTTC	CASSERGEQFF
TRBV19	.	.	TRBJ1-2	TGTGCCAGTAGTACTGGGCAGGGAGGAGGAATCTACTATGGCTACACCTTC	CASSTGQGGGIYYGYTF
TRBV3-1/TRBV3-2	.	TRBD1	TRBJ1-2	TGTGCCAGCAGCCAAGATAGGACAGGGGGATATGGCTACACCTTC	CASSQDRTGGYGYTF
TRBV3-1/TRBV3-2	.	.	TRBJ2-3	TGTGCCAGCAGCCTGGGAGGCACAGATACGCAGTATTTT	CASSLGGTDTQYF
TRBV11-3	.	TRBD2	TRBJ2-1	TGTGCCAGCAGCTCCCGGACTAGCGGGGGGGGAGCGCAGTTCTTC	CASSSRTSGGGAQFF
TRBV5-3	.	.	TRBJ2-7	TGTGCCAGAACTCCCGATATCTACAGGGCCTACGAGCAGTACTTC	CARTPDIYRAYEQYF
TRBV7-2	.	TRBD1	TRBJ1-2	TGTGCCAGCAGCTTAGTCTCGACAGGGAATGGCTACACCTTC	CASSLVSTGNGYTF